The 9 T cell receptor beta chains listed next were all sequenced from one sample in a study. In TCRdb, the 5' RACE reads were re-called with MiXCR into one record per CDR3 protein. This sample has tens of thousands of distinct CDR3 sequences, with 25% to 35% found just once. Sequencing input: tumor-infiltrating memory CD4+ T cells sorted from the breast tumor. Subset indicated: memory CD4+ T cells, CD4+CD45RO+CD25-. These receptors originate from a female donor with breast cancer.

V gene TRBV6-6 combines with J gene TRBJ1-1; D gene unclear. The CDR3 is 14 residues long. Trimming cost V 3 bases and J 1 base, with 9 bases left between them. Looked up from germline, CDR1 is MNHNY and CDR2 is SVGAGI (reference sequence). The CDR3 is CASSYSPQNTEAFF. The CDR3 DNA reads TGTGCCAGCAGTTATTCGCCGCAGAACACTGAAGCTTTCTTT.

The chain uses TRBV2 and TRBJ2-7; TRBD1 matches at 9 bases. The CDR3 has 14 residues. Trimming took 6 bases from V and 6 from J; bases not matched to a gene: 9. Germline loops: CDR1 SNHLY, CDR2 FYNNEI. The CDR3 bases are TGTGCCAGCAGAGCCGGGACAGGGCTTGGCGAGCAGTACTTC. It codes for CASRAGTGLGEQYF. The complete variable domain, with remaining parts taken from reference TRBV2 and TRBJ2-7, reads EPEVTQTPSHQVTQMGQEVILRCVPISNHLYFYWYRQILGQKVEFLVSFYNNEISEKSEIFDDQFSVERPDGSNFTLKIRSTKLEDSAMYFCASRAGTGLGEQYFGPGTRLTVT.

This chain joins TRBV20-1 and TRBJ1-1; possibly TRBD1 for D (5 bases). From germline, CDR1 is DFQATT and CDR2 SNEGSKA (reference sequence). V dropped 3 bases and J dropped 1 base, with 6 bases sitting between them. This CDR3 contains 12 residues. The CDR3 loop reads CSASTGNTEAFF. The CDR3 DNA reads as TGCAGTGCTAGTACAGGGAACACTGAAGCTTTCTTT.

This clonotype was counted only a few times. The genes are TRBV29-1 and TRBJ2-7; the match to TRBD1 covers 12 bases. Trimming cost V 6 bases and J 3 bases; bases outside gene matches: 12. There are 16 residues in the CDR3. Germline V CDR1 and CDR2: SQVTM, ANQGSEA. CDR3 sequence (DNA): TGCAGCGTGGGTTTGGGGACAGGGGGCAATAGCTACGAGCAGTACTTC. Its translation: CSVGLGTGGNSYEQYF.

The genes are TRBV18 and TRBJ1-2; D is undetermined. The V gene lost 0 bases and the J gene lost 1 base, with 6 bases spanning the gap. The CDR3 is made up of 14 amino acids. Germline CDR1 KGHSH, CDR2 LQKENI. In DNA, the CDR3 is TGTGCCAGCTCACCACCGTCAATTAACTATGGCTACACCTTC. Protein: CASSPPSINYGYTF.

This clonotype appeared once. The rearrangement links TRBV24-1 to TRBJ2-1; 8 nucleotides match TRBD2. The germline V gene has CDR1 KGHDR and CDR2 SFDVKD. The CDR3 totals 15 residues. V lost 5 bases to trimming and J lost 7 bases; unmatched junction nucleotides: 9. The CDR3 sequence is CATSAPAGVGNEQFF. The CDR3 DNA reads as TGTGCCACCAGTGCTCCAGCGGGGGTCGGGAATGAGCAGTTCTTC.

This chain uses TRBV6-2 or TRBV6-3 with TRBJ1-5; D ambiguous. The CDR3 runs to 13 residues. Trimming took 6 bases from V and 0 from J, leaving 6 bases between them. Germline V gives CDR1 MNHEY, CDR2 SVGEGT. Here the CDR3 DNA reads TGTGCCAGCAGGGATAATAGCAATCAGCCCCAGCATTTT. Translation: CASRDNSNQPQHF.

J is TRBJ1-2 and V is TRBV5-1; D possibly corresponds to TRBD1 (6 bases). The V gene's germline CDR1 is SGHRS and CDR2 YFSETQ. Trimming left V 4 bases short and J 4 bases short, with 17 bases between. The CDR3 has 15 amino acids. CDR3 amino acids: CASSPDSTKSYGYTF. The CDR3, as DNA: TGCGCCAGCAGCCCGGACAGTACGAAATCCTATGGCTACACCTTC. The variable domain in full, completed from reference TRBV5-1 and TRBJ1-2, reads KAGVTQTPRYLIKTRGQQVTLSCSPISGHRSVSWYQQTPGQGLQFLFEYFSETQRNKGNFPGRFSGRQFSNSRSEMNVSTLELGDSALYLCASSPDSTKSYGYTFGSGTRLTVV.

CDR3 region: CAISRNPMNTEAFF. Here the CDR3 DNA reads TGTGCCATCAGTAGGAACCCCATGAACACTGAAGCTTTCTTT. The rearrangement uses TRBV10-3 and TRBJ1-1; D is ambiguous. V was cut by 5 bases and J by 0 bases, with 10 bases left in between. The CDR3 loop spans 14 amino acids. Looked up from germline, CDR1 is ENHRY and CDR2 is SYGVKD.